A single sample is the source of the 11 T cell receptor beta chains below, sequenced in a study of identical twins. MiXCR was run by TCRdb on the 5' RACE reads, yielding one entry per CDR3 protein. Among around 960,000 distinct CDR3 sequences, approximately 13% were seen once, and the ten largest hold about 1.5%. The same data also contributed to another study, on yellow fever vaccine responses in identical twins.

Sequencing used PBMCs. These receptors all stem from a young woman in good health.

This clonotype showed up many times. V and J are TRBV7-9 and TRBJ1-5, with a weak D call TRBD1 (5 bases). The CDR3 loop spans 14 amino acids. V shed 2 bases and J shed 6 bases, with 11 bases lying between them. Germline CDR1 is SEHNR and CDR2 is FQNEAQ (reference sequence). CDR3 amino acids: CASSLQGLAQPQHF. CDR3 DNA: TGTGCCAGCAGCTTACAGGGTTTGGCTCAGCCCCAGCATTTT.

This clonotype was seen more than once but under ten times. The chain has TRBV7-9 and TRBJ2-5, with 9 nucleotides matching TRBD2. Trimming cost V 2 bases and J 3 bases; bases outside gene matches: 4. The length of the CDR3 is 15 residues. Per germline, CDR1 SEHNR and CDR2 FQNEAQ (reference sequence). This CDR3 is CASSLWRLAEETQYF. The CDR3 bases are TGTGCCAGCAGCTTATGGAGACTAGCGGAAGAGACCCAGTACTTC.

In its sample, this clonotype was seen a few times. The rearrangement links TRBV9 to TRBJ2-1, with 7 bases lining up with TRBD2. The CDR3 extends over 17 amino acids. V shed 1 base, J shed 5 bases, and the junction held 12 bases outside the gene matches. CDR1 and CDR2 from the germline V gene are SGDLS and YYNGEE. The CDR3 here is CASSVRSAAGANNEQFF. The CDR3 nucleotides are TGTGCCAGCAGCGTACGTTCCGCGGCGGGAGCCAACAATGAGCAGTTCTTC.

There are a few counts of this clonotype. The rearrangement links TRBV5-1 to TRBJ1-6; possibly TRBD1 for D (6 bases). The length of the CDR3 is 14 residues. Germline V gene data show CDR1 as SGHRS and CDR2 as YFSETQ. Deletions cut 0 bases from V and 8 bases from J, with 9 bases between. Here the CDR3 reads CASSLGQEHSPLHF. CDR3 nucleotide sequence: TGCGCCAGCAGCTTGGGACAGGAGCATTCACCCCTCCACTTT. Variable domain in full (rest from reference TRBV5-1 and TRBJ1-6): KAGVTQTPRYLIKTRGQQVTLSCSPISGHRSVSWYQQTPGQGLQFLFEYFSETQRNKGNFPGRFSGRQFSNSRSEMNVSTLELGDSALYLCASSLGQEHSPLHFGNGTRLTVT.

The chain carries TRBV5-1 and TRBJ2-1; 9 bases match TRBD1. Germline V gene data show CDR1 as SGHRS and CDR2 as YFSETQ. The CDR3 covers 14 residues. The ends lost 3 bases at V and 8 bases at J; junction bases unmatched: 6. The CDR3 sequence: CASSSGQGRHEQFF. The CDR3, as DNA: TGCGCCAGCAGCTCGGGACAGGGAAGGCATGAGCAGTTCTTC.

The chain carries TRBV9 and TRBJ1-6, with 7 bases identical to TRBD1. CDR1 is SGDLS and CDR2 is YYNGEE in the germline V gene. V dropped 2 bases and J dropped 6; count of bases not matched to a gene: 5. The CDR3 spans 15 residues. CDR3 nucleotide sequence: TGTGCCAGCAGCGTCACTGGGACAGCTAATTCACCCCTCCACTTT. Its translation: CASSVTGTANSPLHF.

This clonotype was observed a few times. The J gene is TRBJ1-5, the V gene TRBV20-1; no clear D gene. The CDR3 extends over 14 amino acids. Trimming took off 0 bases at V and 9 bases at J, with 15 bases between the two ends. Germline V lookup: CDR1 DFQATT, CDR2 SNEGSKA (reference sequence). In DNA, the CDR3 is TGCAGTGCTAGAGAACCGGGAGCCCCGAGGCCCCAGCATTTT. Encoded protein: CSAREPGAPRPQHF.

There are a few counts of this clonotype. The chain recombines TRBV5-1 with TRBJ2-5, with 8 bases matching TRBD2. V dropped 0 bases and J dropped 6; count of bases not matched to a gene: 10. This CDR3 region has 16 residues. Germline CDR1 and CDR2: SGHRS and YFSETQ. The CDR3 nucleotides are TGCGCCAGCAGCTTGGCCTGGACTAGCCCTCAGAAGACCCAGTACTTC. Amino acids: CASSLAWTSPQKTQYF.

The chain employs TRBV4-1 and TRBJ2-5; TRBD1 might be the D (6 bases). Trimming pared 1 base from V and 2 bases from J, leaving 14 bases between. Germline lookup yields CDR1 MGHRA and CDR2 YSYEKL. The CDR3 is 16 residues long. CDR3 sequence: CASSQVSDRLQETQYF. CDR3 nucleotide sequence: TGCGCCAGCAGCCAAGTATCGGACAGACTTCAAGAGACCCAGTACTTC.

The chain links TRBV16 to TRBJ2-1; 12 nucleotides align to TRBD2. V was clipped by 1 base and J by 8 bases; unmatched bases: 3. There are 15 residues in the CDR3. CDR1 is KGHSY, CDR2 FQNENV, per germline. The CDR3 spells CASSQYGLAGYEQFF. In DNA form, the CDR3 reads TGTGCCAGCAGCCAATATGGACTAGCGGGATATGAGCAGTTCTTC. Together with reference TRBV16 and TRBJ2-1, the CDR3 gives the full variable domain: GEEVAQTPKHLVRGEGQKAKLYCAPIKGHSYVFWYQQVLKNEFKFLISFQNENVFDETGMPKERFSAKCLPNSPCSLEIQATKLEDSAVYFCASSQYGLAGYEQFFGPGTRLTVL.

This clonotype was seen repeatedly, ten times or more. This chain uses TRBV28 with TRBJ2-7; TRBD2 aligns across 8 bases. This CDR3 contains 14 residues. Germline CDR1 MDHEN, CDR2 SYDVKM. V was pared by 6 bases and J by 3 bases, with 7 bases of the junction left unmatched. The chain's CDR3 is CASSWRGAFYEQYV. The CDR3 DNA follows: TGTGCCAGCAGCTGGCGGGGGGCCTTCTACGAGCAGTACGTC.